This is a list of T cell receptor beta chains from one sample in a study of regulatory T cells in long-lasting Graves disease. TCRdb passed the multiplex PCR reads through MiXCR, listing each CDR3 protein once. The sample shows approximately 360,000 distinct CDR3 sequences, approximately 25% of them seen only once. This material consisted of peripheral blood mononuclear cells (PBMCs), taken when the disease was refractory, from a patient treated with antithyroid drugs. These receptors were obtained from a woman in her thirties or forties with Graves disease. Both conserved end residues are part of each CDR3. The order of the fields is clone size, D gene, J gene, V gene, CDR3 protein, CDR3 DNA. A D gene is named only where the DNA matches it firmly. Part of the rows lack a size; the others show once, few, many or a class for expanded clones.

abundance: .
d_gene: .
j_gene: TRBJ2-7
v_gene: TRBV18
CDR3aa: CASSPIARSYEQYF
CDR3nt: TGTGCCAGCTCACCAATAGCGCGCTCCTACGAGCAGTACTTC

abundance: .
d_gene: TRBD2
j_gene: TRBJ2-7
v_gene: TRBV5-5
CDR3aa: CASSWDGTSLYEQYF
CDR3nt: TGTGCCAGCAGCTGGGACGGGACTAGCCTATACGAGCAGTACTTC

abundance: many
d_gene: .
j_gene: TRBJ1-1
v_gene: TRBV28
CDR3aa: CASSLMDTEAFF
CDR3nt: TGTGCCAGCAGTTTAATGGACACTGAAGCTTTCTTT

abundance: few
d_gene: .
j_gene: TRBJ2-5
v_gene: TRBV4-1
CDR3aa: CASSQGVPETQYF
CDR3nt: TGCGCCAGCAGCCAGGGGGTTCCAGAGACCCAGTACTTC

abundance: many
d_gene: .
j_gene: TRBJ1-5
v_gene: TRBV6-1
CDR3aa: CASSPTEVYRPQHF
CDR3nt: TGTGCCAGCAGCCCTACAGAGGTTTATCGGCCCCAGCATTTT

abundance: .
d_gene: .
j_gene: TRBJ1-2
v_gene: TRBV28
CDR3aa: CASSLTGTYGYTF
CDR3nt: TGTGCCAGCAGTCTGACCGGGACGTATGGCTACACCTTC

abundance: many
d_gene: .
j_gene: TRBJ2-4
v_gene: TRBV27
CDR3aa: CASRQVGRNIQYF
CDR3nt: TGTGCCAGCAGACAGGTCGGTAGGAACATTCAGTACTTC

abundance: .
d_gene: .
j_gene: TRBJ2-3
v_gene: TRBV28
CDR3aa: CASSDLGEASIGTDTQYF
CDR3nt: TGTGCCAGCAGTGACCTAGGAGAAGCCTCTATCGGCACAGATACGCAGTATTTT

abundance: .
d_gene: .
j_gene: TRBJ2-1
v_gene: TRBV28
CDR3aa: CASSLRRTANEQFF
CDR3nt: TGTGCCAGCAGTTTAAGGAGGACTGCCAATGAGCAGTTCTTC

abundance: few
d_gene: .
j_gene: TRBJ1-3
v_gene: TRBV20-1
CDR3aa: CSARAWIAGNTIYF
CDR3nt: TGCAGTGCTAGAGCTTGGATCGCTGGAAACACCATATATTTT

abundance: many
d_gene: .
j_gene: TRBJ2-7
v_gene: TRBV20-1
CDR3aa: CSARTEYEQYF
CDR3nt: TGCAGTGCTAGGACAGAGTACGAGCAGTACTTC

abundance: few
d_gene: .
j_gene: TRBJ1-2
v_gene: TRBV19
CDR3aa: CASSGGSTNYGYTF
CDR3nt: TGTGCCAGTAGTGGGGGCAGCACAAACTATGGCTACACCTTC

abundance: many
d_gene: .
j_gene: TRBJ2-7
v_gene: TRBV11-2
CDR3aa: CASSLGGLSYEQYF
CDR3nt: TGTGCCAGCAGTTTAGGGGGGCTATCCTACGAGCAGTACTTC

abundance: few
d_gene: TRBD2
j_gene: TRBJ2-7
v_gene: TRBV20-1
CDR3aa: CSALAGAPYEQYF
CDR3nt: TGCAGTGCTTTAGCGGGAGCTCCCTACGAGCAGTACTTC